These 23 T cell receptor beta chains share one sample of origin, sequenced in a study of PD-1 blockade in classical Hodgkin lymphoma. All patients experienced relapse after autologous stem cell transplantation, and brentuximab vedotin exposure was variable. Sequencing used immunoSEQ multiplex PCR; TCRdb keeps in-frame clones, though not all of them. Among 40,000 or so clones, around 86% were seen once, and the ten largest hold roughly 9%. The source was peripheral blood mononuclear cells (PBMCs), collected at baseline. These receptors were taken from a human donor with classical Hodgkin lymphoma.

This chain uses TRBV6-5 with TRBJ2-1; perhaps TRBD2 as D (7 bases). This CDR3 has 14 amino acids. V lost 5 bases to trimming and J lost 8 bases, with 16 bases between them. The germline gives CDR1 MNHEY, CDR2 SVGAGI. CDR3 loop: CASSLKGGVHEQFF. CDR3 coding DNA: TGTGCCAGCAGTCTCAAGGGGGGGGTGCATGAGCAGTTCTTC.

This chain joins TRBV5-4 and TRBJ2-5, with 9 bases identical to TRBD2. From germline, CDR1 is SGHNT and CDR2 YYREEE (reference sequence). The CDR3 length is 17 residues. V lost 2 bases, J lost 4 bases, and 12 bases stayed unmatched. Written as DNA, the CDR3 is TGTGCCAGCAGCTTTCGGGGAGCTAGCGGGGCGGGAGAGACCCAGTACTTC. Residues: CASSFRGASGAGETQYF.

This chain joins TRBV6-6 and TRBJ1-4; no clear D gene. The V end was cut by 5 bases, the J end by 7 bases, with 14 bases between. The germline CDR1 and CDR2 sequences are MNHNY and SVGAGI (reference sequence). The CDR3 spans 14 residues. The CDR3 region is CASSPMEYSEKLFF. The CDR3, as DNA: TGTGCCAGCAGTCCCATGGAGTATAGTGAAAAACTGTTTTTT.

Only one count was recorded for this clone. The rearrangement joins TRBV6-5 to TRBJ1-1; TRBD1 is a possible D gene (5 bases). CDR1 is MNHEY and CDR2 is SVGAGI in the germline V gene. This CDR3 has 13 residues. Trimming took off 6 bases at V and 2 bases at J, with 10 bases between the two ends. The CDR3 DNA is TGTGCCAGCAGGAGGGGACCTAACACTGAAGCTTTCTTT. Protein sequence: CASRRGPNTEAFF.

The chain carries TRBV30 and TRBJ1-5; D gene ambiguous. V was pared by 5 bases and J by 8 bases, with 19 bases between. Germline-derived CDR1 and CDR2 are GTSNPN and SVGIG (reference sequence). The CDR3 is 14 residues long. For the CDR3, the DNA is TGTGCCTGGCCTACGTGGGGTGGTTGTGAGCCCCAGCATTTT. Its protein product is CAWPTWGGCEPQHF. The entire variable domain, with the rest obtained from reference TRBV30 and TRBJ1-5, is as follows: SQTIHQWPATLVQPVGSPLSLECTVEGTSNPNLYWYRQAAGRGLQLLFYSVGIGQISSEVPQNLSASRPQDRQFILSSKKLLLSDSGFYLCAWPTWGGCEPQHFGDGTRLSIL.

The chain combines TRBV5-6 with TRBJ1-5; D unresolved. Looked up from germline, CDR1 is SGHDT and CDR2 is YYEEEE. The CDR3 covers 16 residues. V shed 0 bases and J shed 3 bases, with 13 bases lying between them. The CDR3 sequence is CASSLGPGGYNQPQHF. The CDR3 DNA follows: TGTGCCAGCAGCTTGGGACCGGGTGGCTACAATCAGCCCCAGCATTTT. Variable domain in full (rest from reference TRBV5-6 and TRBJ1-5): DAGVTQSPTHLIKTRGQQVTLRCSPKSGHDTVSWYQQALGQGPQFIFQYYEEEERQRGNFPDRFSGHQFPNYSSELNVNALLLGDSALYLCASSLGPGGYNQPQHFGDGTRLSIL.

The chain is built from TRBV27 and TRBJ2-3, with D possibly TRBD1 on 5 matching bases. The CDR3 is 14 amino acids. Deletions cut 0 bases from V and 5 bases from J, with 9 bases between. Per the germline V gene, CDR1 is MNHEY and CDR2 is SMNVEV (reference sequence). The CDR3 bases are TGTGCCAGCAGTTTATCAGGGGATATAGATACGCAGTATTTT. As protein: CASSLSGDIDTQYF.

Of note for this clone: One end of the junction is discordant with germline, which a read error may explain. This chain joins TRBV4-3 and TRBJ2-1; D is ambiguous. From germline, CDR1 is LGHNA and CDR2 YSLEER. There are 16 residues in the CDR3. The CDR3 loop reads CASGQAPVEEYNEQFF. The CDR3 bases are TGCGCCAGCGGCCAAGCCCCCGTCGAGGAGTACAATGAGCAGTTCTTC.

This clone showed up just once. The rearrangement joins TRBV6-1 to TRBJ1-2; possibly TRBD1 for D (6 bases). Germline V lookup: CDR1 MNHNS, CDR2 SASEGT. This CDR3 contains 13 residues. The germline V and J ends were trimmed by 5 bases and 7 bases, with 14 bases remaining between them. In DNA, the CDR3 is TGTGCCAGCAGTAGGGGGGGTTTTGGTGGCTACACCTTC. Protein: CASSRGGFGGYTF.

This sequence joins TRBV18 and TRBJ2-7, with no clear D. Trimming took 2 bases from V and 2 from J, leaving 10 bases between them. Germline V gene data show CDR1 as KGHSH and CDR2 as LQKENI. This CDR3 contains 14 residues. The CDR3 DNA sequence: TGTGCCAGCTCACCAAAAGGTGGGACCTACGAGCAGTACTTC. This encodes CASSPKGGTYEQYF.

This rearrangement joins TRBV10-3 to TRBJ1-2; D possibly corresponds to TRBD1 (6 bases). Trimming pared 2 bases from V and 10 bases from J, leaving 20 bases between. The CDR3 spans 15 residues. Germline-derived CDR1 and CDR2 are ENHRY and SYGVKD. CDR3 nucleotide sequence: TGTGCCATCAGTGAGGCCAGACAGGTGGGGCCGTCCTACACCTTC. Protein product: CAISEARQVGPSYTF.

The V and J genes are TRBV4-2 and TRBJ2-7; 8 bases are shared with TRBD2. V dropped 2 bases and J dropped 3; count of bases not matched to a gene: 9. Germline V gives CDR1 LGHNA, CDR2 YNFKEQ. The CDR3 is made up of 16 amino acids. The CDR3: CASSQQTLAEIYEQYF. DNA for the CDR3: TGTGCCAGCAGCCAACAAACACTAGCGGAGATCTACGAGCAGTACTTC.

The gene calls are TRBV12-5 and TRBJ2-6; 7 nucleotides agree with TRBD1. Germline-derived CDR1 and CDR2 are LGHNT and FRNRAP. The CDR3 loop spans 18 amino acids. V lost 6 bases and J lost 0; bases outside the gene matches: 11. The CDR3 sequence: CASGRRTGTHSGANVLTF. The CDR3 bases are TGTGCTAGTGGGAGAAGGACAGGAACCCACTCTGGGGCCAACGTCCTGACTTTC.

The gene calls are TRBV7-6 and TRBJ2-1, with TRBD2 identical over 8 bases. This CDR3 contains 16 residues. V trimming: 3 bases; J trimming: 2 bases; junction bases outside the gene matches: 6. CDR1 and CDR2 from the germline V gene are SGHVS and FNYEAQ. CDR3 in DNA: TGTGCCAGCAGCTTTGGGGGACTAGTAACCTACAATGAGCAGTTCTTC. This translates into CASSFGGLVTYNEQFF.

This sequence joins TRBV6-5 and TRBJ2-2; D call uncertain. Trimming shortened V by 0 bases and J by 4 bases, and 12 bases separated the two germline ends. In germline, CDR1 is MNHEY, CDR2 SVGAGI. The length of the CDR3 is 16 residues. The DNA of the CDR3 is TGTGCCAGCAGTTACTCGTGGGCATCGGGCACCGGGGAGCTGTTTTTT. It translates to CASSYSWASGTGELFF.

The chain combines TRBV13 with TRBJ1-3; D may be TRBD1 (6 bases). The CDR3 has 16 amino acids. Germline CDR1 reads PRHDT; CDR2 reads FYEKMQ (reference sequence). Trimming left V 1 base short and J 0 bases short, with 10 bases between. The CDR3 spells CASSLDRDYSGNTIYF. CDR3 bases: TGTGCCAGCAGCTTAGACAGGGACTACTCTGGAAACACCATATATTTT.

The chain combines TRBV5-1 with TRBJ2-7; D may be TRBD2 (5 bases). From germline, CDR1 is SGHRS and CDR2 YFSETQ. The CDR3 sequence is 14 residues long. V was shortened by 4 bases and J by 1 base, with 12 bases between the two germline ends. The CDR3 sequence is CASSPEGDSYEQYF. The CDR3 nucleotides read TGCGCCAGCAGCCCCGAGGGCGATTCCTACGAGCAGTACTTC. Together with reference TRBV5-1 and TRBJ2-7, the CDR3 gives the full variable domain: KAGVTQTPRYLIKTRGQQVTLSCSPISGHRSVSWYQQTPGQGLQFLFEYFSETQRNKGNFPGRFSGRQFSNSRSEMNVSTLELGDSALYLCASSPEGDSYEQYFGPGTRLTVT.

The rearrangement uses TRBV5-1 and TRBJ2-3, with D perhaps being TRBD1 or TRBD2 (6 bases each). The germline gives CDR1 SGHRS, CDR2 YFSETQ. With 0 bases removed from V and 2 bases from J, the gap between germline ends came to 10 bases. There are 15 residues in the CDR3. CDR3 residues: CASSLEGGFTDTQYF. CDR3 nucleotide sequence: TGCGCCAGCAGCTTGGAGGGGGGATTCACAGATACGCAGTATTTT.

The chain uses TRBV27 and TRBJ2-3; possible D gene TRBD2, 5 bases. This CDR3 contains 14 residues. Germline V gene data show CDR1 as MNHEY and CDR2 as SMNVEV (reference sequence). Trimming removed 3 bases at V and 0 bases at J, with 7 bases between. CDR3: CASSFRTSTDTQYF. Here the CDR3 DNA reads TGTGCCAGCAGTTTTCGGACTAGCACAGATACGCAGTATTTT.

The rearrangement links TRBV7-2 to TRBJ2-3, with TRBD1 as a possible D gene (5 bases). Germline V gene sequence: CDR1 SGHTA, CDR2 FQGNSA. The CDR3 extends over 14 amino acids. The ends were cut back, 1 base at V and 2 bases at J, with 7 bases in the middle. The CDR3 nucleotides read TGTGCCAGCAGCTTAGAGGGGTACACAGATACGCAGTATTTT. This sequence encodes CASSLEGYTDTQYF.

This clone was counted once. CDR3 DNA: TGCGCCAGCAGTCTCGGACAGGGGGACCTACAAGAGACCCAGTACTTC. Translating gives CASSLGQGDLQETQYF. V is TRBV5-1 and J is TRBJ2-5; 10 nucleotides align to TRBD1. The J segment lost 2 bases and the V segment lost 5 bases, leaving 9 bases of the junction unmatched. Germline V CDR1 and CDR2: SGHRS, YFSETQ. The CDR3 loop spans 16 amino acids.

The chain has TRBV28 and TRBJ1-2, with 7 positions matching TRBD1. Germline lookup yields CDR1 MDHEN and CDR2 SYDVKM. The CDR3 is 14 residues long. Trimming cost V 1 base and J 4 bases; bases outside gene matches: 3. The chain's CDR3 is CASSLSDRAYGYTF. Written as DNA, the CDR3 is TGTGCCAGCAGTTTATCCGACAGGGCCTATGGCTACACCTTC.

This CDR3 reads CASSEVGGYRRDTQYF. The CDR3 DNA reads as TGTGCCAGCAGTGAAGTCGGGGGTTACCGGCGGGATACGCAGTATTTT. V is TRBV2 and J is TRBJ2-3, with a weak D call TRBD2 (6 bases). Germline V gene lookup returns CDR1 SNHLY and CDR2 FYNNEI. The CDR3 extends over 16 amino acids. V was clipped by 1 base and J by 6 bases, with 17 bases between them.